The 21 T cell receptor beta chains given below trace back to one sample, sequenced in a study of T cell responses to AZD1222 COVID-19 vaccine. Clones were sequenced by immunoSEQ multiplex PCR, and TCRdb holds only the in-frame ones, with some missing. The table has 130,000 to 150,000 clones, 75% to 95% seen once; the top ten hold roughly 2.9%. The sample was peripheral blood, taken on day 0 of MenACWY control vaccination. These receptors were collected from an adult in good health.

The chain couples TRBV4-1 to TRBJ2-3; TRBD1 agrees at 10 bases. The germline CDR1 and CDR2 sequences are MGHRA and YSYEKL. The CDR3 totals 19 residues. V was pared by 2 bases and J by 3 bases, with 14 bases of the junction left unmatched. This CDR3 is CASSQPELFPGQGTDTQYF. CDR3 DNA sequence: TGCGCCAGCAGCCAACCCGAGCTATTCCCGGGACAGGGGACAGATACGCAGTATTTT.

This clone appeared once. The V and J genes are TRBV7-8 and TRBJ1-5, with a weak D call TRBD1 (5 bases). Germline CDR1 SGHVS, CDR2 FQNEAQ. Deletions cut 1 base from V and 6 bases from J, with 10 bases between. This CDR3 has 14 amino acids. The DNA of the CDR3 is TGTGCCAGCAGCTTAGACAGGAATAGTCAGCCCCAGCATTTT. Translated: CASSLDRNSQPQHF.

The chain uses TRBV29-1 and TRBJ2-7; tentatively, D is TRBD1 (5 bases). Per the germline V gene, CDR1 is SQVTM and CDR2 is ANQGSEA. This CDR3 is 13 amino acids long. The V and J ends lost 7 bases and 3 bases respectively, with 16 bases between them. CDR3: CSAVQESDYEQYF. The CDR3 DNA reads TGCAGCGCAGTACAGGAATCTGACTACGAGCAGTACTTC.

This rearrangement joins TRBV5-1 to TRBJ2-7; 9 bases agree with TRBD1. J lost 2 bases, V lost 4 bases, and 4 bases had no gene match. This CDR3 is built from 14 residues. Germline lookup yields CDR1 SGHRS and CDR2 YFSETQ. CDR3 DNA sequence: TGCGCCAGCAGCGGTGGGACAGGGCCCTACGAGCAGTACTTC. Protein sequence: CASSGGTGPYEQYF.

This clone was seen only a few times. The chain combines TRBV5-1 with TRBJ2-7, with 10 bases lining up with TRBD1. V shed 4 bases, J shed 6 bases, and the junction held 10 bases outside the gene matches. The CDR3 spans 15 residues. Per germline, CDR1 SGHRS and CDR2 YFSETQ. The CDR3 reads CASSAGQGEWGEQYF. CDR3 sequence (DNA): TGCGCCAGCAGCGCTGGACAGGGGGAATGGGGCGAGCAGTACTTC.

The V call is TRBV18, the J call TRBJ1-2; D call uncertain. V was cut by 3 bases and J by 2 bases, with 10 bases left in between. The CDR3 totals 14 residues. In germline, CDR1 is KGHSH, CDR2 LQKENI. CDR3 amino acids: CASSPRIRNYGYTF. Written as DNA, the CDR3 is TGTGCCAGCTCACCCCGGATTCGCAACTATGGCTACACCTTC.

This clone was recorded once. This chain connects TRBV7-6 to TRBJ2-7, with a weak D call TRBD2 (5 bases). The CDR3 covers 13 residues. The germline V and J ends were trimmed by 5 bases and 6 bases, with 14 bases remaining between them. Per germline, CDR1 SGHVS and CDR2 FNYEAQ. This chain's CDR3 is CASSPTRGSEQYF. As DNA, the CDR3 is TGTGCCAGCAGCCCTACACGGGGTAGCGAGCAGTACTTC.

The gene calls are TRBV7-2 and TRBJ2-7; 15 nucleotides line up with TRBD2. Trimming at V came to 5 bases and at J to 5 bases, leaving 1 base not matched to a gene. This CDR3 region has 14 residues. Germline-derived CDR1 and CDR2 are SGHTA and FQGNSA. CDR3 in DNA: TGTGCCAGCAGCCGGACTAGCGGGAGGGACGAGCAGTACTTC. Residues: CASSRTSGRDEQYF.

The genes are TRBV7-8 and TRBJ2-7; D is unclear. Looked up from germline, CDR1 is SGHVS and CDR2 is FQNEAQ. The CDR3 runs 11 residues. V was cut by 5 bases and J by 3 bases, with 5 bases left in between. The CDR3 region has the DNA TGTGCCAGCAGCCGCCTCTACGAGCAGTACTTC. Translating gives CASSRLYEQYF.

The chain joins TRBV5-1 to TRBJ2-7; a weak D match, TRBD2 (6 bases). This CDR3 spans 13 amino acids. The ends were cut back, 7 bases at V and 3 bases at J, with 14 bases in the middle. The germline V gene encodes CDR1 SGHRS and CDR2 YFSETQ. This chain's CDR3 is CASGEAGNYEQYF. CDR3 nucleotides: TGCGCCAGCGGGGAGGCAGGGAACTACGAGCAGTACTTC.

V is TRBV10-1 and J is TRBJ1-2, with D possibly matching TRBD1 (6 bases). V lost 3 bases, J lost 7 bases, and 12 bases lay in between. The V gene's germline CDR1 is WNHNN and CDR2 SYGVQD (reference sequence). This CDR3 has 13 amino acids. The CDR3 reads CASSDRQATGYTF. The CDR3 coding sequence is TGCGCCAGCAGTGACAGACAGGCTACTGGCTACACCTTC.

The J gene is TRBJ1-1, the V gene TRBV27, with D hard to call. The germline gives CDR1 MNHEY, CDR2 SMNVEV (reference sequence). The CDR3 has 14 amino acids. The V end lost 5 bases, the J end lost 4 bases, and 14 bases lay between the germline ends. The CDR3 DNA is TGTGCCAGCAGTCTAGACGGGCGGACCACTGAAGCTTTCTTT. This translates into CASSLDGRTTEAFF.

This chain links TRBV20-1 with TRBJ2-7, with 7 nucleotides matching TRBD2. This CDR3 has 13 residues. Germline-derived CDR1 and CDR2 are DFQATT and SNEGSKA (reference sequence). The junction had 3 bases not matched to a gene; V was cut back by 3 bases and J by 1 base. Here the CDR3 DNA reads TGCAGTGCTAGTCGGGGGGATTCCTACGAGCAGTACTTC. Its translation is CSASRGDSYEQYF.

The chain combines TRBV5-1 with TRBJ1-1; 7 positions agree with TRBD1. The CDR3 consists of 16 residues. The V and J ends lost 4 bases and 1 base, in that order; junction bases with no gene match: 10. Germline V gene lookup returns CDR1 SGHRS and CDR2 YFSETQ. The CDR3 reads CASSPFSGQSNTEAFF. In nucleotides, the CDR3 is TGCGCCAGCAGCCCCTTCTCGGGACAGTCGAACACTGAAGCTTTCTTT.

V and J are TRBV7-5 and TRBJ1-2; the table's D call, TRBD1, was not checked against the DNA. TRBV7-5 is listed as a pseudogene. The CDR3 sequence is 20 residues long. The CDR3 nucleotides are TGTGCCAGAAGCTTAATTCTAGGCGTGGGGACAAATAGAAGTAACTATGGCTACACCTTC. This gives the protein CARSLILGVGTNRSNYGYTF.

This chain uses TRBV6-5 with TRBJ2-2; possibly TRBD1 or TRBD2 for D (5 bases each). The germline V and J ends were trimmed by 0 bases and 5 bases, with 10 bases remaining between them. Per the germline V gene, CDR1 is MNHEY and CDR2 is SVGAGI. The CDR3 has 15 residues. DNA for the CDR3: TGTGCCAGCAGTTACTCGAGGGGCCGTACCGGGGAGCTGTTTTTT. This encodes CASSYSRGRTGELFF.

V is TRBV3-1 (or the pseudogene TRBV3-2) and J is TRBJ2-7; TRBD2 is a possible D gene (6 bases). Between the trimmed V and J ends, which lost 1 base and 2 bases, there was a span of 9 bases. This CDR3 contains 14 residues. Germline CDR1 and CDR2: LGHDT and YNNKEL (reference sequence). CDR3 coding DNA: TGTGCCAGCAGCCAAGTGGGAGGAACCTACGAGCAGTACTTC. This sequence encodes CASSQVGGTYEQYF.

The rearrangement uses TRBV20-1 and TRBJ2-5; 8 nucleotides agree with TRBD2. CDR1 is DFQATT, CDR2 SNEGSKA, per germline (reference sequence). The CDR3 has 14 residues. The V segment lost 3 bases and the J segment 4 bases; nucleotides outside the gene matches: 7. CDR3 nucleotide sequence: TGCAGTGCTAGTCGCGGGAGGAGTGGAGAGACCCAGTACTTC. This sequence encodes CSASRGRSGETQYF.

This sequence joins TRBV28 and TRBJ1-6; 8 nucleotides agree with TRBD1. V shed 2 bases and J 6 bases; nucleotides not matched to a gene: 6. Germline loops: CDR1 MDHEN, CDR2 SYDVKM. This CDR3 is 16 amino acids long. The CDR3 region has the DNA TGTGCCAGCAGTTTAGTAACGGGACAGGTTAATTCACCCCTCCACTTT. Translation gives CASSLVTGQVNSPLHF. Complete variable domain (other parts from reference TRBV28 and TRBJ1-6): DVKVTQSSRYLVKRTGEKVFLECVQDMDHENMFWYRQDPGLGLRLIYFSYDVKMKEKGDIPEGYSVSREKKERFSLILESASTNQTSMYLCASSLVTGQVNSPLHFGNGTRLTVT.

V and J are TRBV7-8 and TRBJ2-2, with TRBD2 identical over 9 bases. Looked up from germline, CDR1 is SGHVS and CDR2 is FQNEAQ. Trimming took 1 base from V and 4 from J; bases not matched to a gene: 4. The CDR3 totals 16 residues. The CDR3 DNA reads as TGTGCCAGCAGCTTAGTGGGGACTAGCACCACCGGGGAGCTGTTTTTT. Its protein product is CASSLVGTSTTGELFF.

This chain links TRBV18 with TRBJ1-4; 9 bases line up with TRBD1. Germline lookup yields CDR1 KGHSH and CDR2 LQKENI. The CDR3 has 15 amino acids. After removal of 3 bases from V and 3 bases from J, the junction contained 2 bases not matched to a gene. The CDR3 DNA sequence: TGTGCCAGCTCACCCGGGACAGGGCCTAATGAAAAACTGTTTTTT. Amino acids: CASSPGTGPNEKLFF.